This TCR beta chain is from a study of beta chain features in type 1 diabetes. Background on the study: Patients looked much like healthy donors when it came to age, gender and cell yields. Study outcomes and limitations: It was among patients, rather than healthy donors, that naive, central memory and Treg TCRB repertoires appeared more similar. HLA effects on TCRB rearrangement stayed unresolved here.

There are 15 residues in the CDR3. Trimming took off 4 bases at V and 3 bases at J, with 16 bases between the two ends. Germline V gene data show CDR1 as SGHNT and CDR2 as YYREEE (reference sequence). Donors underwent one heparinised blood draw, around 120 mL on average. Expressed TCRB transcripts were sequenced because the entire RNA isolate underwent reverse transcription. TCRdb keeps only in-frame clones here, not all; method: immunoSEQ multiplex PCR. The table lists over 120,000 clones, about 9.2% of them singletons. As concerns this clone: What it recognizes is unknown.

Sequenced material: central memory CD4+ T cells from blood. The chain carries TRBV5-4 and TRBJ1-2; TRBD1 is a possible D gene (6 bases). This receptor was taken from a man aged 18 to 29 in good health. Here the CDR3 DNA reads TGTGCCAGCAGCCAAGAACTACAGGGCCACTATGGCTACACCTTC. Translated, it gives CASSQELQGHYGYTF.